A selection of T cell receptor beta chains follows, all from one sample in a study of monozygotic twins with inflammatory bowel disease. TCRdb re-analyzed the 5' RACE reads; it lists each CDR3 protein once, without DNA. In all, the sample yields some 150,000 distinct CDR3 sequences. Sequencing used blood. The source of these receptors is a human donor with ulcerative colitis or Crohn's disease, or a healthy co-twin of an affected twin (not recorded which). Both conserved end residues are part of each CDR3.

V gene: TRBV3-1
J gene: TRBJ2-7
CDR3 length: 15
CDR3 protein: CASSQAGQGAYEQYF

V gene: TRBV10-3
J gene: TRBJ2-7
CDR3 length: 14
CDR3 protein: CAISDEQGAYEQYF

V gene: TRBV7-2
J gene: TRBJ2-2
CDR3 length: 14
CDR3 protein: CASGLAGGSGELFF

V gene: TRBV4-3
J gene: TRBJ2-3
CDR3 length: 17
CDR3 protein: CASSQDLGQGNTDTQYF

V gene: TRBV20-1
J gene: TRBJ2-5
CDR3 length: 12
CDR3 protein: CSARKMAFSQYF

V gene: TRBV5-1
J gene: TRBJ2-2
CDR3 length: 15
CDR3 protein: CASSLVGQGTGELFF

V gene: TRBV7-2
J gene: TRBJ2-7
CDR3 length: 16
CDR3 protein: CASSLMRQGNGGEQYF

V gene: TRBV5-1
J gene: TRBJ2-5
CDR3 length: 13
CDR3 protein: CASVGLGQETQYF

V gene: TRBV11-3
J gene: TRBJ2-1
CDR3 length: 15
CDR3 protein: CASSSRDRARNEQFF

V gene: TRBV12-3/TRBV12-4
J gene: TRBJ2-3
CDR3 length: 14
CDR3 protein: CASSFLQGGDTQYF

V gene: TRBV28
J gene: TRBJ2-7
CDR3 length: 16
CDR3 protein: CASRFRSGQGHYEQYF

V gene: TRBV10-3
J gene: TRBJ2-3
CDR3 length: 14
CDR3 protein: CAISEGVVSDTQYF

V gene: TRBV20-1
J gene: TRBJ1-1
CDR3 length: 14
CDR3 protein: CSAKRWGGVTEAFF

V gene: TRBV7-6
J gene: TRBJ1-5
CDR3 length: 15
CDR3 protein: CASSPQTGVNQPQHF

V gene: TRBV9
J gene: TRBJ2-7
CDR3 length: 14
CDR3 protein: CASSVEGGPYQQYF

V gene: TRBV5-1
J gene: TRBJ1-4
CDR3 length: 16
CDR3 protein: CASSLQGPGTNEKLFF

V gene: TRBV13
J gene: TRBJ2-3
CDR3 length: 14
CDR3 protein: CASSPRTETDTQYF

V gene: TRBV19
J gene: TRBJ2-7
CDR3 length: 13
CDR3 protein: CASSQWGSYEQYF

V gene: TRBV12-3/TRBV12-4
J gene: TRBJ2-3
CDR3 length: 14
CDR3 protein: CASKMEAGTDTQYF

V gene: TRBV7-2
J gene: TRBJ2-3
CDR3 length: 16
CDR3 protein: CASSLGRHISTDTQYF

V gene: TRBV20-1
J gene: TRBJ2-2
CDR3 length: 19
CDR3 protein: CSARDPSVTGGLNTGELFF

V gene: TRBV7-9
J gene: TRBJ2-1
CDR3 length: 14
CDR3 protein: CASSLGDGDNEQFF

V gene: TRBV7-6
J gene: TRBJ2-7
CDR3 length: 15
CDR3 protein: CASSPGAGTTHEQYF

V gene: TRBV29-1
J gene: TRBJ1-1
CDR3 length: 15
CDR3 protein: CSVDTDRGFVSEAFF

V gene: TRBV28
J gene: TRBJ1-3
CDR3 length: 12
CDR3 protein: CASKETTNTIYF

V gene: TRBV29-1
J gene: TRBJ2-6
CDR3 length: 15
CDR3 protein: CSVDLGTPGANVLTF

V gene: TRBV6-1
J gene: TRBJ1-3
CDR3 length: 15
CDR3 protein: CASRPRIRSGNTIYF

V gene: TRBV12-3/TRBV12-4
J gene: TRBJ2-7
CDR3 length: 14
CDR3 protein: CASSHPTPSGEQYF

V gene: TRBV6-1
J gene: TRBJ2-1
CDR3 length: 15
CDR3 protein: CASSPGTSRFTEQFF

V gene: TRBV19
J gene: TRBJ1-1
CDR3 length: 13
CDR3 protein: CASSYGADTEAFF

V gene: TRBV7-9
J gene: TRBJ2-1
CDR3 length: 13
CDR3 protein: CASSLAGQGVQFF

V gene: TRBV28
J gene: TRBJ2-1
CDR3 length: 14
CDR3 protein: CASSLRDAYNEQFF

V gene: TRBV12-3/TRBV12-4
J gene: TRBJ2-7
CDR3 length: 12
CDR3 protein: CASSFGQYEQYF

V gene: TRBV15
J gene: TRBJ2-7
CDR3 length: 14
CDR3 protein: CATSVGLDYYEQYF

V gene: TRBV6-2/TRBV6-3
J gene: TRBJ2-5
CDR3 length: 14
CDR3 protein: CASSYSRREETQYF

V gene: TRBV4-2
J gene: TRBJ2-5
CDR3 length: 16
CDR3 protein: CASSQGKELGGETQYF

V gene: TRBV20-1
J gene: TRBJ2-6
CDR3 length: 14
CDR3 protein: CSARFGFGANVLTF

V gene: TRBV5-1
J gene: TRBJ2-2
CDR3 length: 16
CDR3 protein: CASSPLGGTNTGELFF

V gene: TRBV5-5
J gene: TRBJ2-5
CDR3 length: 14
CDR3 protein: CASTRAGSQETQYF

V gene: TRBV20-1
J gene: TRBJ1-1
CDR3 length: 13
CDR3 protein: CSARENRGSEAFF

V gene: TRBV4-1
J gene: TRBJ2-1
CDR3 length: 14
CDR3 protein: CASSREQGDNEQFF

V gene: TRBV12-3/TRBV12-4
J gene: TRBJ1-5
CDR3 length: 17
CDR3 protein: CASSPSRDRGPGQPQHF

V gene: TRBV7-8
J gene: TRBJ2-6
CDR3 length: 14
CDR3 protein: CASSPGRGANVLTF

V gene: TRBV28
J gene: TRBJ2-1
CDR3 length: 17
CDR3 protein: CASSSPGDSVLGNEQFF

V gene: TRBV12-3/TRBV12-4
J gene: TRBJ1-2
CDR3 length: 15
CDR3 protein: CASSLWTGANYGYTF

V gene: TRBV7-8
J gene: TRBJ1-5
CDR3 length: 18
CDR3 protein: CASSLTFGRPYSNQPQHF

V gene: TRBV5-4
J gene: TRBJ1-5
CDR3 length: 16
CDR3 protein: CASSLGAPTGNQPQHF

V gene: TRBV7-6
J gene: TRBJ2-7
CDR3 length: 13
CDR3 protein: CASSRDRGREQYF

V gene: TRBV18
J gene: TRBJ2-2
CDR3 length: 15
CDR3 protein: CASSPQGQTTGELFF

V gene: TRBV25-1
J gene: TRBJ2-3
CDR3 length: 16
CDR3 protein: CASSEGWQTSTDTQYF

V gene: TRBV29-1
J gene: TRBJ1-1
CDR3 length: 14
CDR3 protein: CSISRGLGNTEAFF

V gene: TRBV6-1
J gene: TRBJ2-7
CDR3 length: 18
CDR3 protein: CASSEDPLGVKSSYEQYF

V gene: TRBV28
J gene: TRBJ2-1
CDR3 length: 15
CDR3 protein: CASSFRVGSYNEQFF

V gene: TRBV6-5
J gene: TRBJ1-1
CDR3 length: 15
CDR3 protein: CASSLSTGGNTEAFF

V gene: TRBV4-3
J gene: TRBJ2-1
CDR3 length: 16
CDR3 protein: CASSPPSGGSYNEQFF

V gene: TRBV10-2
J gene: TRBJ2-5
CDR3 length: 17
CDR3 protein: CASSPSVLLAGQETQYF

V gene: TRBV12-3/TRBV12-4
J gene: TRBJ2-7
CDR3 length: 14
CDR3 protein: CATSPGSRSYEQYF

V gene: TRBV6-1
J gene: TRBJ2-1
CDR3 length: 15
CDR3 protein: CASSDGYGPYNEQFF